The rows below give T cell receptor beta chains drawn from one sample of a study of blood T cell repertoires in COVID-19. Measured with immunoSEQ multiplex PCR; TCRdb has only the in-frame clones, and not every one. The top ten clones hold 2.8% of a sample with about 270,000 clones, roughly 90% of them seen once. Sequenced material: PBMCs or T cells enriched from blood (not recorded which). All receptors derive from a man aged 35 to 55 who had been exposed to COVID-19. The CDR3 runs from the conserved cysteine through the conserved F or W. D genes are given only for firm matches. Clone size is not always given. Where it is, it says once, few, many or a class for expanded clones.

DNA	CDR3	J	size	V	length	D
TGTGCCAGCAGTTCCTTTACAGGGGTGAGCACTGAAGCTTTCTTT	CASSSFTGVSTEAFF	TRBJ1-1	.	TRBV11-3	15	TRBD1
TGTGCCAGCAGTAACCAAAACAGGGCATCGAGCTCCTACAATGAGCAGTTCTTC	CASSNQNRASSSYNEQFF	TRBJ2-1	.	TRBV6-2/TRBV6-3	18	.
TGTGCCAGCAGCTTTAGGACAGGGGGCACCGGGGAGCTGTTTTTT	CASSFRTGGTGELFF	TRBJ2-2	.	TRBV5-4	15	TRBD1
TGTGCCAGTAGTTGGGGGGGCTATCAGCCCCAGCATTTT	CASSWGGYQPQHF	TRBJ1-5	.	TRBV19	13	.
TGTGCCAGCAGACCCGGGACAGGGATAGGCAATTCACCCCTCCACTTT	CASRPGTGIGNSPLHF	TRBJ1-6	.	TRBV2	16	TRBD1
TGTGCCACCAGTGACCCCGACAGGGTCTATGGCTACACCTTC	CATSDPDRVYGYTF	TRBJ1-2	.	TRBV24-1	14	TRBD1
TGTGCCAGCAGTCCGGACAGGGAGGCGTTGGGAAATTCACCCCTCCACTTT	CASSPDREALGNSPLHF	TRBJ1-6	few	TRBV27	17	TRBD1
TGTGCCAGCAGCTATGGAAGCGGGAGGGCCTACGAGACCCAGTACTTC	CASSYGSGRAYETQYF	TRBJ2-5	.	TRBV11-1	16	TRBD2
TGTGCCACCAGTGATTTAAGGACTAGCGGGCTCTCTTTATCCTACGAGCAGTACTTC	CATSDLRTSGLSLSYEQYF	TRBJ2-7	.	TRBV24-1	19	TRBD2
TGTGCCAGCAGTGAAGCTAATAGCGTAGGCTCCTACAATGAGCAGTTCTTC	CASSEANSVGSYNEQFF	TRBJ2-1	.	TRBV2	17	.
TGCGCCAGCAGCCAGGGCTCCCATAACAGGGATGGAAGCTCCTACAATGAGCAGTTCTTC	CASSQGSHNRDGSSYNEQFF	TRBJ2-1	.	TRBV4-1	20	.